This is a list of T cell receptor beta chains from one sample in a study of CD8+ T cells in alopecia areata. TCRdb's table, derived via immunoSEQ multiplex PCR, lists solely in-frame clones and lacks some. The sample carries some 10,000 clones, 59% recorded once. This material consisted of skin, taken at week 0. These receptors were collected from a human donor with alopecia areata. CDR3s include the opening cysteine and the closing phenylalanine or tryptophan. The order of the fields is D gene, clone size, V gene, J gene, CDR3 protein, CDR3 DNA. The D gene is left open where the match is weak. Rows may omit the clone size; those that give it use once, few, many or a size class.

>TRBD2|NA|TRBV30|TRBJ2-1
CAWSYSGRPYNEQFF
TGTGCCTGGAGCTATAGCGGGAGACCCTACAATGAGCAGTTCTTC
>TRBD1|NA|TRBV11-2|TRBJ1-2
CASSVGQLDGYTF
TGTGCCAGCAGCGTGGGACAGCTGGATGGCTACACCTTC
>TRBD1|NA|TRBV7-2|TRBJ2-5
CASSFITAGGETQYF
TGTGCCAGCAGCTTCATTACTGCAGGGGGAGAGACCCAGTACTTC
>NA|medium-sized|TRBV5-1|TRBJ2-1
CASSLAVLGQGSGNEQFF
TGCGCCAGCAGCTTGGCCGTTCTGGGGCAGGGATCGGGCAATGAGCAGTTCTTC
>NA|NA|TRBV2|TRBJ1-2
CASTRQTNYGYTF
TGTGCCAGCACCCGACAGACGAACTATGGCTACACCTTC
>NA|NA|TRBV30|TRBJ2-2
CAWSVHSAGELFF
TGTGCCTGGAGTGTCCATTCTGCCGGGGAGCTGTTTTTT
>TRBD1|NA|TRBV7-3|TRBJ1-1
CASSLTGTGKEAFF
TGTGCCAGCAGCTTAACCGGGACAGGGAAAGAAGCTTTCTTT
>TRBD2|few|TRBV13|TRBJ2-3
CASSRTSGGSTDTQYF
TGTGCCAGCAGCAGGACTAGCGGGGGGAGCACAGATACGCAGTATTTT
>TRBD1|NA|TRBV5-4|TRBJ2-7
CASSLSFGTGFYEQYF
TGTGCCAGCAGCTTGTCGTTCGGGACAGGGTTCTACGAGCAGTACTTC
>NA|NA|TRBV29-1|TRBJ2-7
CSGGQPYEQYF
TGCAGCGGGGGGCAGCCCTACGAGCAGTACTTC
>TRBD1|NA|TRBV5-1|TRBJ1-1
CASSPEGAPPEAFF
TGCGCCAGCAGCCCCGAGGGGGCGCCCCCTGAAGCTTTCTTT
>NA|few|TRBV7-9|TRBJ1-2
CASSLDGGNYGYTF
TGTGCCAGCAGCTTGGACGGGGGTAACTATGGCTACACCTTC
>NA|large|TRBV10-2|TRBJ1-1
CASSDERGTEAFF
TGCGCCAGCAGTGATGAAAGGGGAACCGAAGCTTTCTTT
>NA|once|TRBV28|TRBJ2-2
CASTGRAHANTGELFF
TGTGCCAGCACCGGCAGGGCCCACGCGAACACCGGGGAGCTGTTTTTT
>TRBD2|NA|TRBV10-3|TRBJ2-7
CAISERSRTSGTYEQYF
TGTGCCATCAGTGAGAGGAGTCGGACTAGCGGGACTTACGAGCAGTACTTC
>NA|NA|TRBV29-1|TRBJ2-7
CSSVSGSREQYF
TGCAGCTCCGTCTCAGGGTCTCGCGAGCAGTACTTC
>NA|few|TRBV7-2|TRBJ2-7
CASSFGPASSYEQYF
TGTGCCAGCAGCTTTGGTCCGGCTAGCTCCTACGAGCAGTACTTC
>NA|NA|TRBV10-1|TRBJ2-3
CASSESGTDTQYF
TGCGCCAGCAGTGAGTCAGGGACAGATACGCAGTATTTT
>NA|NA|TRBV29-1|TRBJ1-1
CSVRTTEAFF
TGCAGCGTTAGAACCACTGAAGCTTTCTTT
>NA|NA|TRBV19|TRBJ1-1
CASSKEGPLDTEAFF
TGTGCCAGTAGTAAGGAGGGGCCGCTAGACACTGAAGCTTTCTTT
>NA|NA|TRBV7-9|TRBJ2-3
CASSLSDTQYF
TGTGCCAGCAGCCTCTCGGATACGCAGTATTTT
>TRBD2|few|TRBV7-2|TRBJ2-7
CASSRFGDYLYEQYF
TGTGCCAGCAGCCGATTTGGGGACTACCTCTACGAGCAGTACTTC